This entry lists 22 T cell receptor beta chains sequenced from one sample in a study of blood T cell repertoires in COVID-19 (dated by TCRdb to 2019 to 2021). The method behind the library was the immunoSEQ multiplex PCR assay. TCRdb provides this immuneACCESS table in a form limited to in-frame rearrangements. Some clones are lacking; in checked studies, under half of them reflect an unresolved V gene, and why the rest are absent is not known. Across this sample there are about 260,000 clones, with around 92% seen only once. About 2.5% of the sample comes from the top ten. The specimen was peripheral blood. These receptors all come from a person aged 18-35 years with COVID-19, enrolled during active disease.

The chain couples TRBV18 to TRBJ1-1; D perhaps matches TRBD1 (5 bases). This CDR3 region has 14 residues. The germline V gene encodes CDR1 KGHSH and CDR2 LQKENI. V was trimmed by 1 base and J by 4 bases, leaving 10 bases between them. CDR3 coding DNA: TGTGCCAGCTCACCACAGGGTAGGGGCACTGAAGCTTTCTTT. This encodes CASSPQGRGTEAFF.

The chain couples TRBV4-1 to TRBJ1-5; TRBD1 matches 9 bases. Germline loops: CDR1 MGHRA, CDR2 YSYEKL. This CDR3 comprises 16 residues. Unmatched junction bases numbered 2, after V lost 0 bases and J lost 2 bases. This CDR3 reads CASSQDRTGGNQPQHF. In DNA form, the CDR3 reads TGCGCCAGCAGCCAAGACCGGACAGGGGGCAATCAGCCCCAGCATTTT.

The chain uses TRBV6-5 and TRBJ1-5; D call uncertain. The germline V gene encodes CDR1 MNHEY and CDR2 SVGAGI. Trimming shortened V by 6 bases and J by 0 bases, and 12 bases separated the two germline ends. This CDR3 region has 15 residues. The CDR3 loop reads CASSNFEGSNQPQHF. For the CDR3, the DNA is TGTGCCAGCAGCAACTTCGAGGGTAGCAATCAGCCCCAGCATTTT.

The V and J genes are TRBV16 and TRBJ1-4; D possibly corresponds to TRBD1 (6 bases). The V gene's germline CDR1 is KGHSY and CDR2 FQNENV. This CDR3 contains 15 residues. V lost 4 bases and J 5 bases, leaving 14 bases between the germline ends. CDR3 sequence (DNA): TGTGCCAGCAGCCGCTCAGGGGCCCCCAATGAAAAACTGTTTTTT. As protein: CASSRSGAPNEKLFF.

This chain uses TRBV5-1 with TRBJ2-2, with TRBD1 matching 8 bases. Germline lookup yields CDR1 SGHRS and CDR2 YFSETQ. The CDR3 sequence is 17 residues long. V lost 4 bases and J lost 1; bases outside the gene matches: 9. The CDR3 sequence: CASSIRSGTGNTGELFF. The CDR3 bases are TGCGCCAGCAGCATACGCTCCGGGACAGGGAACACCGGGGAGCTGTTTTTT.

The chain carries TRBV7-2 and TRBJ2-1, with 12 bases fitting TRBD2. Germline V lookup: CDR1 SGHTA, CDR2 FQGNSA. This CDR3 is 18 amino acids long. V shed 4 bases, J shed 0 bases, and the junction held 7 bases outside the gene matches. CDR3 in amino acids: CASSYGLAGPSSYNEQFF. As DNA, the CDR3 is TGTGCCAGCAGCTACGGACTAGCGGGGCCTAGCTCCTACAATGAGCAGTTCTTC.

The chain joins TRBV13 to TRBJ1-1, with 7 nucleotides matching TRBD1. Per the germline V gene, CDR1 is PRHDT and CDR2 is FYEKMQ (reference sequence). The CDR3 contains 14 residues. Losses at the gene ends were 5 bases for V and 4 bases for J; bases not matched to a gene: 7. In DNA, the CDR3 is TGTGCCAGCAGCGCGTTGGGGACAGCCACTGAAGCTTTCTTT. It yields the protein CASSALGTATEAFF.

This chain links TRBV5-1 with TRBJ2-1, with 9 bases lining up with TRBD2. This CDR3 contains 17 residues. Looked up from germline, CDR1 is SGHRS and CDR2 is YFSETQ. The ends lost 3 bases at V and 0 bases at J; junction bases unmatched: 7. The CDR3 region is CASSYGLAQSSYNEQFF. In nucleotides, the CDR3 is TGCGCCAGCAGCTATGGACTAGCGCAAAGCTCCTACAATGAGCAGTTCTTC.

This sequence joins TRBV7-2 and TRBJ2-7; possible D gene TRBD2, 5 bases. Germline V CDR1 and CDR2: SGHTA, FQGNSA. V gave up 2 bases and J gave up 5 bases, with 10 bases separating them. This CDR3 spans 13 amino acids. The CDR3 sequence: CASSLWEWDEQYF. CDR3 in DNA: TGTGCCAGCAGCTTATGGGAGTGGGACGAGCAGTACTTC.

The genes are TRBV6-5 and TRBJ1-1; perhaps TRBD1 as D (6 bases). The germline gives CDR1 MNHEY, CDR2 SVGAGI. This CDR3 is 16 amino acids long. Trimming pared 0 bases from V and 0 bases from J, leaving 11 bases between. Here the CDR3 reads CASSYSRDTMNTEAFF. Here the CDR3 DNA reads TGTGCCAGCAGTTACTCGAGGGACACTATGAACACTGAAGCTTTCTTT.

The rearrangement uses TRBV6-1 and TRBJ2-1; 9 bases are a match to TRBD1. The CDR3 runs 15 residues. Germline trimming cut 0 bases from V and 3 bases from J; bases unmatched to any gene: 0. From germline, CDR1 is MNHNS and CDR2 SASEGT. CDR3 bases: TGTGCCAGCAGTGAAGCGACAGGGGGCTACAATGAGCAGTTCTTC. Translation: CASSEATGGYNEQFF.

The chain employs TRBV24-1 and TRBJ2-5; D is possibly TRBD2 (5 bases). CDR1 KGHDR and CDR2 SFDVKD come from the germline V gene. Trimming shortened V by 4 bases and J by 4 bases, and 12 bases separated the two germline ends. The CDR3 sequence is 14 residues long. The DNA for the CDR3 is TGTGCCACCAGTGACCCGAGGGCAGCAGAGACCCAGTACTTC. The encoded protein is CATSDPRAAETQYF.

The rearrangement links TRBV2 to TRBJ2-1; 7 positions match TRBD2. With V trimmed by 6 bases and J by 7 bases, 6 bases remained unmatched. Germline V lookup: CDR1 SNHLY, CDR2 FYNNEI. The CDR3 spans 13 residues. CDR3 region: CASRREIRNEQFF. In DNA, the CDR3 is TGTGCCAGCAGGCGGGAGATCAGGAATGAGCAGTTCTTC.

The sample holds one count of this clone. The chain joins TRBV6-5 to TRBJ2-2; D is possibly TRBD2 (7 bases). The CDR3 covers 14 residues. V lost 8 bases and J lost 4, with 14 bases in between. The germline V gene encodes CDR1 MNHEY and CDR2 SVGAGI. The CDR3 here is CASRGAGSTGELFF. The CDR3 nucleotides read TGTGCCAGCCGGGGGGCCGGGAGCACCGGGGAGCTGTTTTTT.

The chain has TRBV7-9 and TRBJ2-7, with a tentative D call TRBD1 (5 bases). CDR3 length: 13 amino acids. CDR1 is SEHNR, CDR2 FQNEAQ, per germline (reference sequence). V lost 5 bases to trimming and J lost 3 bases, with 11 bases between them. The DNA of the CDR3 is TGTGCCAGCAGCACCGGACACGACTACGAGCAGTACTTC. It codes for CASSTGHDYEQYF. Full variable domain (outside the CDR3, taken from reference TRBV7-9 and TRBJ2-7): DTGVSQNPRHKITKRGQNVTFRCDPISEHNRLYWYRQTLGQGPEFLTYFQNEAQLEKSRLLSDRFSAERPKGSFSTLEIQRTEQGDSAMYLCASSTGHDYEQYFGPGTRLTVT.

A single count supports this clone. V and J are TRBV5-1 and TRBJ1-3; 7 bases are shared with TRBD1. The CDR3 has 15 amino acids. Germline V lookup: CDR1 SGHRS, CDR2 YFSETQ. The J segment lost 4 bases and the V segment lost 6 bases, leaving 10 bases of the junction unmatched. CDR3 amino acids: CASNQGPGQGNTIYF. The DNA for the CDR3 is TGCGCCAGCAACCAAGGACCGGGACAGGGAAACACCATATATTTT.

In its sample, this clone was seen once. The chain employs TRBV3-1 (or the pseudogene TRBV3-2) and TRBJ2-5; TRBD2 is a possible D gene (5 bases). The CDR3 has 13 amino acids. With 1 base removed from V and 3 bases from J, the gap between germline ends came to 6 bases. Germline V gene lookup returns CDR1 LGHDT and CDR2 YNNKEL (reference sequence). The CDR3 reads CASSQAGEETQYF. The CDR3 DNA is TGTGCCAGCAGCCAAGCCGGGGAAGAGACCCAGTACTTC.

This chain links TRBV5-1 with TRBJ2-5; D is ambiguous. The CDR3 spans 12 residues. Trimming cost V 0 bases and J 5 bases, with 5 bases left between them. CDR1 and CDR2 from the germline V gene are SGHRS and YFSETQ. CDR3: CASSLVGETQYF. For the CDR3, the DNA is TGCGCCAGCAGCTTGGTCGGGGAGACCCAGTACTTC.

This chain uses TRBV9 with TRBJ2-1, with D possibly TRBD1 on 5 matching bases. This CDR3 spans 14 amino acids. CDR1 and CDR2 (germline): SGDLS, YYNGEE. V was pared by 4 bases and J by 2 bases, with 10 bases between. For the CDR3, the DNA is TGTGCCAGCAGCCTCAGGGATGCCTACAATGAGCAGTTCTTC. Residues: CASSLRDAYNEQFF.

The gene calls are TRBV2 and TRBJ1-4, with 11 bases identical to TRBD1. The CDR3 covers 16 residues. Looked up from germline, CDR1 is SNHLY and CDR2 is FYNNEI. J lost 7 bases, V lost 7 bases, and 11 bases had no gene match. The CDR3 sequence: CASKGDRGNVGEKLFF. CDR3 nucleotide sequence: TGTGCCAGCAAAGGGGACAGGGGGAATGTAGGTGAAAAACTGTTTTTT. Filled out from reference TRBV2 and TRBJ1-4, the complete variable domain reads EPEVTQTPSHQVTQMGQEVILRCVPISNHLYFYWYRQILGQKVEFLVSFYNNEISEKSEIFDDQFSVERPDGSNFTLKIRSTKLEDSAMYFCASKGDRGNVGEKLFFGSGTQLSVL.

This sequence joins TRBV5-1 and TRBJ2-7; D may be TRBD1 (5 bases). Per germline, CDR1 SGHRS and CDR2 YFSETQ. The CDR3 is made up of 14 amino acids. Trimming stripped 3 bases from V and 2 bases from J, with 12 bases between. CDR3: CASSYPTGTYEQYF. Here the CDR3 DNA reads TGCGCCAGCAGCTACCCCACAGGTACCTACGAGCAGTACTTC.

V gene TRBV4-1 combines with J gene TRBJ1-2; no firm D call. Trimming left V 1 base short and J 2 bases short, with 5 bases between. Germline lookup yields CDR1 MGHRA and CDR2 YSYEKL. There are 13 residues in the CDR3. The CDR3 here is CASSQATNYGYTF. The DNA of the CDR3 is TGCGCCAGCAGCCAAGCTACCAACTATGGCTACACCTTC.